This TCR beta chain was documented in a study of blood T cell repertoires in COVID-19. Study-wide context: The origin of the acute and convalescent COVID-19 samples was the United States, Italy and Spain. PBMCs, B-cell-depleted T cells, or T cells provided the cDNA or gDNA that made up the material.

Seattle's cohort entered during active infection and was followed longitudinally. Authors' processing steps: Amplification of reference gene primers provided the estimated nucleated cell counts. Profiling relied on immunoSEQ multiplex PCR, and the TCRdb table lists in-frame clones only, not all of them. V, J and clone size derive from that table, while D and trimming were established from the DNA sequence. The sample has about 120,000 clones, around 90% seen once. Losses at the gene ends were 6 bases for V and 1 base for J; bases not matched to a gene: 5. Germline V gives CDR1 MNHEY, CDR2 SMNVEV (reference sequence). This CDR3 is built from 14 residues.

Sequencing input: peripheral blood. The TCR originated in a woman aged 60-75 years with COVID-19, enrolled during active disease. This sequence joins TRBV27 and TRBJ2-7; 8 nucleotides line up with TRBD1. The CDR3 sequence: CASREWTGSYEQYF. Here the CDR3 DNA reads TGTGCCAGCAGGGAGTGGACAGGGTCCTACGAGCAGTACTTC.